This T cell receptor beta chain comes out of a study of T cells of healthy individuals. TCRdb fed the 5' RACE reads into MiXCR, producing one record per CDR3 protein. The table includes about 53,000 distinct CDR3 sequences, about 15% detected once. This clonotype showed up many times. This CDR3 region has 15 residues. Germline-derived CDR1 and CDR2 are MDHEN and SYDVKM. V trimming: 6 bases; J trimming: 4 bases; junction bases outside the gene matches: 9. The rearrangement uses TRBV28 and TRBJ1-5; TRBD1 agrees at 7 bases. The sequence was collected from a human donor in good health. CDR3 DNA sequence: TGTGCCAGCAGACGTGGGACAGCTGGAAATCAGCCCCAGCATTTT. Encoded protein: CASRRGTAGNQPQHF.